Listed below are T cell receptor beta chains from one sample, sequenced in a study of patients and donors after allogeneic stem cell transplantation. TCRdb reprocessed the RT-PCR reads via MiXCR and lists one record per CDR3 protein. The sample lists about 57,000 distinct CDR3 sequences, roughly 14% occurring once. The sample comprised blood, either unsorted or a sorted T cell fraction (not recorded which). The receptors here all came from a human donor who was either an allogeneic HSCT recipient or a stem cell or donor lymphocyte infusion donor (not recorded which). It is not recorded whose cells these are; they may come from a transplant donor. Both conserved end residues are part of each CDR3. Each record gives: V gene, CDR3 length, J gene, CDR3 protein.

TRBV7-3,13,TRBJ2-5,CASSFGYQETQYF
TRBV7-8,16,TRBJ2-1,CASSGGTYFSYNEQFF
TRBV7-2,17,TRBJ2-5,CASSLGGLAGVGETQYF
TRBV15,15,TRBJ2-1,CATSITGQVYNEQFF
TRBV27,14,TRBJ2-1,CASSQSSSYNEQFF
TRBV27,17,TRBJ2-1,CASSPPGGSSSYNEQFF
TRBV25-1,14,TRBJ1-4,CASSELQGGEKLFF
TRBV18,18,TRBJ1-2,CASSPRPGQGPPIYGYTF
TRBV5-1,14,TRBJ1-1,CASSLREMGTEAFF
TRBV28,14,TRBJ2-3,CASSPDSKLDTQYF
TRBV4-1,17,TRBJ2-2,CASSQESLAGFTGELFF
TRBV10-2,14,TRBJ2-1,CASSVGTSLNEQFF
TRBV5-1,13,TRBJ2-7,CASNPADSYEQYF
TRBV5-1,16,TRBJ2-7,CASSLVIVKSSYEQYF
TRBV5-1,13,TRBJ2-7,CASSLAGFDEQYF
TRBV20-1,14,TRBJ2-3,CSAHAGTSGSTQYF
TRBV5-1,14,TRBJ2-7,CASTTGTGVGEQYF
TRBV12-3/TRBV12-4,15,TRBJ2-7,CASSFGLAGVYEQYF
TRBV12-3/TRBV12-4,14,TRBJ2-1,CASSSSDRNNEQFF
TRBV5-1,14,TRBJ2-7,CASSPTHSTGPEYF
TRBV5-1,14,TRBJ2-5,CASSLGPSQETQYF
TRBV2,13,TRBJ1-1,CASMNRGETEAFF
TRBV15,16,TRBJ1-5,CATSPPRTGGNQPQHF
TRBV11-2,10,TRBJ2-7,CASSLEEQYF
TRBV10-3,18,TRBJ2-3,CATGWGLAGEMGTDTQYF
TRBV12-3/TRBV12-4,14,TRBJ2-1,CASSLETVYNEQFF